Reported below is one TCR beta chain. The CDR3 has 15 amino acids. Germline V gene lookup returns CDR1 SGHRS and CDR2 YFSETQ. V was pared by 2 bases and J by 7 bases, with 16 bases between. This entry belongs to a study of blood T cell repertoires in COVID-19. What the recovered Cohort 3 donors had was two negative PCRs, clearance, or symptom resolution. Profiled with immunoSEQ multiplex PCR; TCRdb holds only in-frame clones, not every one. The sample yields roughly 230,000 clones, 65% to 85% seen once. This TCR was sampled from a woman aged 55 to 70 who had recovered from COVID-19. The sample consisted of PBMCs or T cells enriched from blood (not recorded which). The rearrangement links TRBV5-1 to TRBJ2-1; TRBD2 is a possible D gene (5 bases). CDR3 bases: TGCGCCAGCAGCTTAGCTACCACTAGGGAGAATGAGCAGTTCTTC. Encoded protein: CASSLATTRENEQFF. The full variable domain, with the rest looked up from reference TRBV5-1 and TRBJ2-1, is KAGVTQTPRYLIKTRGQQVTLSCSPISGHRSVSWYQQTPGQGLQFLFEYFSETQRNKGNFPGRFSGRQFSNSRSEMNVSTLELGDSALYLCASSLATTRENEQFFGPGTRLTVL.